The 8 T cell receptor beta chains given below trace back to one sample, sequenced in a study of blood T cells in healthy people across ages. Sample-barcoded 5' priming and a J-beta primer mix drove a second PCR of roughly 6 to 12 cycles. One entry per CDR3 protein, called by TCRdb with MiXCR from the 5' RACE reads. The sample shows some 880,000 distinct CDR3 sequences, about 36% of them seen only once. The sample taken for sequencing was blood. The receptor source for this set is a man aged 18 to 30 in good health.

This chain uses TRBV3-1 with TRBJ2-5; TRBD2 might be the D (5 bases). Germline loops: CDR1 LGHDT, CDR2 YNNKEL (reference sequence). Trimming removed 0 bases at V and 3 bases at J, with 20 bases between. The CDR3 runs 18 residues. For the CDR3, the DNA is TGTGCCAGCAGCCAAGATTGGGGAGTCTCAACGGCTAAAGAGACCCAGTACTTC. Encoded protein: CASSQDWGVSTAKETQYF.

This clonotype was detected a few times. V gene TRBV20-1 combines with J gene TRBJ1-2; 8 bases are a match to TRBD1. V trimming: 3 bases; J trimming: 4 bases; junction bases outside the gene matches: 4. CDR3 size: 13 residues. Germline V CDR1 and CDR2: DFQATT, SNEGSKA (reference sequence). The CDR3 region has the DNA TGCAGTGCTAGGACAGGGGCCATCTATGGCTACACCTTC. As protein: CSARTGAIYGYTF.

J is TRBJ2-1 and V is TRBV7-3; tentatively, D is TRBD2 (6 bases). The ends were cut back, 2 bases at V and 0 bases at J, with 14 bases in the middle. CDR1 and CDR2 (germline): SGHTA, FQGTGA. The CDR3 contains 17 residues. The CDR3 DNA sequence: TGTGCCAGCAGCTTAGGAGGGCTGGGAAGCTCCTACAATGAGCAGTTCTTC. It encodes CASSLGGLGSSYNEQFF.

J is TRBJ2-7 and V is TRBV3-1; the D gene could be TRBD1 or TRBD2 (6 bases each). CDR3 length: 13 residues. Per the germline V gene, CDR1 is LGHDT and CDR2 is YNNKEL (reference sequence). Trimming cost V 1 base and J 12 bases, with 16 bases left between them. The CDR3 DNA follows: TGTGCCAGCAGCCAAGCAGACGGGGGCCACGGGTACTTC. The encoded protein is CASSQADGGHGYF.

The rearrangement uses TRBV12-3 or TRBV12-4 and TRBJ2-1; TRBD2 might be the D (7 bases). The closer fit of TRBJ2-7 to the DNA end suggests the J call may be wrong. The CDR3 is 15 residues long. CDR3 amino acids: CASSLAAGANNEQYF. Here the CDR3 DNA reads TGTGCCAGCAGTTTGGCCGCGGGGGCGAACAATGAGCAGTACTTC.

This clonotype has ten or more counts. The V gene is TRBV2, the J gene TRBJ2-1; 10 bases line up with TRBD1. Trimming cost V 6 bases and J 9 bases; bases outside gene matches: 2. This CDR3 contains 12 residues. The germline CDR1 and CDR2 sequences are SNHLY and FYNNEI. The CDR3 protein is CASRTGGSEQFF. The CDR3 DNA sequence: TGTGCCAGCAGGACAGGGGGCAGTGAGCAGTTCTTC.

In the case of this clonotype: One end of the junction does not line up with germline, which may come from a read error. The V call is TRBV7-2, the J call TRBJ1-2; no reliable D call. Germline V gene sequence: CDR1 SGHTA, CDR2 FQGNSA. This CDR3 is built from 14 residues. Here the CDR3 DNA reads TGTGCCAGCAGCACCGGGTCACGTCTCTATAGCTACACCTTC. It encodes CASSTGSRLYSYTF. The full variable domain, rest sourced from reference TRBV7-2 and TRBJ1-2, is GAGVSQSPSNKVTEKGKDVELRCDPISGHTALYWYRQSLGQGLEFLIYFQGNSAPDKSGLPSDRFSAERTGGSVSTLTIQRTQQEDSAVYLCASSTGSRLYSYTFGSGTRLTVV.

This clonotype was seen once. At one end, the junction sequence differs from germline, possibly due to a read error. The V and J genes are TRBV24-1 and TRBJ2-5; tentative D call: TRBD1 (5 bases). This CDR3 region has 12 residues. Per the germline V gene, CDR1 is KGHDR and CDR2 is SFDVKD. The CDR3: CTTSEGAETQYF. The DNA for the CDR3 is TGTACCACCAGTGAAGGGGCAGAGACCCAGTACTTC.